This entry lists 24 T cell receptor beta chains sequenced from one sample in a study of OX40 agonist ivuxolimab in advanced cancers. Profiling relied on immunoSEQ multiplex PCR, and the TCRdb table lists in-frame clones only, not all of them. The sample consists of over 15,000 clones, around 86% of them appearing once. This specimen was CD4+ or CD8+ T cells sorted from blood, taken in a trial of the OX40 agonist ivuxolimab. The receptors were gathered from an adult with an advanced solid tumor such as melanoma, head and neck, liver or kidney cancer.

CDR3 nucleotide sequence: TGTGCCAGCAGCTCGACTTGGGGAGGCAATGAGCAGTTCTTC. This encodes CASSSTWGGNEQFF. The J gene is TRBJ2-1, the V gene TRBV11-1, with D tentatively TRBD2 (6 bases). The CDR3 spans 14 residues. Germline assignment: CDR1 SGHAT and CDR2 FQDESV (reference sequence). Deletions cut 4 bases from V and 6 bases from J, with 13 bases between.

This clone was seen only once. This chain connects TRBV6-5 to TRBJ2-4, with a weak D call TRBD1 (6 bases). CDR1 and CDR2 from the germline V gene are MNHEY and SVGAGI. The V end lost 2 bases, the J end lost 4 bases, and 12 bases lay between the germline ends. The CDR3 consists of 15 residues. The CDR3 DNA is TGTGCCAGCAGTTACCTACAGGGAAATAAAAACATTCAGTACTTC. It yields the protein CASSYLQGNKNIQYF.

The rearrangement uses TRBV7-3 and TRBJ1-1; D might be TRBD1 (5 bases). Deletions cut 5 bases from V and 5 bases from J, with 15 bases between. Germline assignment: CDR1 SGHTA and CDR2 FQGTGA. The CDR3 totals 14 residues. CDR3 protein: CASSPSGMETEAFF. In DNA form, the CDR3 reads TGTGCCAGCAGCCCATCAGGGATGGAGACTGAAGCTTTCTTT.

The V and J genes are TRBV27 and TRBJ2-1; D gene uncertain. CDR1 and CDR2 from the germline V gene are MNHEY and SMNVEV (reference sequence). The CDR3 runs to 14 residues. The V end lost 5 bases, the J end lost 4 bases, and 12 bases lay between the germline ends. Here the CDR3 reads CASSTRQRYNEQFF. DNA for the CDR3: TGTGCCAGCAGTACCCGTCAAAGATACAATGAGCAGTTCTTC.

V gene TRBV14 combines with J gene TRBJ1-1, with 9 bases identical to TRBD1. Germline V lookup: CDR1 SGHDN, CDR2 FVKESK. The CDR3 is made up of 13 amino acids. Unmatched junction bases numbered 1, after V lost 4 bases and J lost 4 bases. CDR3: CASSLTGGTEAFF. As DNA, the CDR3 is TGTGCCAGCAGCCTGACAGGGGGCACTGAAGCTTTCTTT.

This clone was seen once. V is TRBV25-1 and J is TRBJ2-7; no reliable D call. The V and J ends lost 4 bases and 3 bases respectively, with 7 bases between them. CDR3 size: 12 residues. Germline CDR1 is MGHDK and CDR2 is SYGVNS. The CDR3 sequence: CASSGLDYEQYF. The CDR3 DNA follows: TGTGCCAGCAGTGGACTTGACTACGAGCAGTACTTC.

This clone was counted only a few times. The V and J genes are TRBV21-1 and TRBJ2-7; the D call TRBD1 from the table was never checked on the DNA. TRBV21-1 is a known pseudogene. CDR3 length: 12 residues. As DNA, the CDR3 is TGTGCCAGCAAGGCAGGGCCCTACGAGCAGTACTTC. This gives the protein CASKAGPYEQYF.

A single count supports this clone. The J gene is TRBJ1-3, the V gene TRBV4-2, with D maybe TRBD1 (6 bases). This CDR3 has 15 amino acids. Trimming took 4 bases from V and 4 from J, leaving 14 bases between them. Germline loops: CDR1 LGHNA, CDR2 YNFKEQ. CDR3 in amino acids: CASSPEGGPGNTIYF. The CDR3 DNA reads as TGTGCCAGCAGCCCCGAAGGGGGGCCAGGAAACACCATATATTTT.

The chain combines TRBV28 with TRBJ2-1; 14 bases line up with TRBD2. Unmatched junction bases numbered 7, after V lost 5 bases and J lost 1 base. This CDR3 has 18 residues. Germline V gene lookup returns CDR1 MDHEN and CDR2 SYDVKM. The chain's CDR3 is CASSTGLAGERSYNEQFF. CDR3 DNA: TGTGCCAGCAGTACGGGACTAGCGGGAGAGAGGTCCTACAATGAGCAGTTCTTC. Combining the CDR3 with reference TRBV28 and TRBJ2-1 gives the whole variable domain DVKVTQSSRYLVKRTGEKVFLECVQDMDHENMFWYRQDPGLGLRLIYFSYDVKMKEKGDIPEGYSVSREKKERFSLILESASTNQTSMYLCASSTGLAGERSYNEQFFGPGTRLTVL.

This clone appeared once. J is TRBJ1-1 and V is TRBV7-3; possible D gene TRBD1, 5 bases. The CDR3 is 14 residues long. Germline loops: CDR1 SGHTA, CDR2 FQGTGA. Trimming shortened V by 3 bases and J by 5 bases, and 13 bases separated the two germline ends. The CDR3, as DNA: TGTGCCAGCAGCTTGAGCAGCGGGGGAACTGAAGCTTTCTTT. This gives the protein CASSLSSGGTEAFF. The complete variable domain, with remaining parts taken from reference TRBV7-3 and TRBJ1-1, reads GAGVSQTPSNKVTEKGKYVELRCDPISGHTALYWYRQSLGQGPEFLIYFQGTGAADDSGLPNDRFFAVRPEGSVSTLKIQRTERGDSAVYLCASSLSSGGTEAFFGQGTRLTVV.

The chain has TRBV27 and TRBJ2-1, with D maybe TRBD1 (5 bases). The CDR3 is 15 amino acids. Germline lookup yields CDR1 MNHEY and CDR2 SMNVEV (reference sequence). V was trimmed by 5 bases and J by 0 bases, leaving 11 bases between them. The CDR3 DNA reads TGTGCCAGCAGTGAGACAGCCAGCTCCTACAATGAGCAGTTCTTC. This gives the protein CASSETASSYNEQFF.

The V and J genes are TRBV11-2 and TRBJ1-2, with a possible D match to TRBD1 (6 bases). Germline lookup yields CDR1 SGHAT and CDR2 FQNNGV. This CDR3 spans 14 amino acids. With 1 base removed from V and 4 bases from J, the gap between germline ends came to 10 bases. In nucleotides, the CDR3 is TGTGCCAGCAGCTTAGGACAGGTACTCTATGGCTACACCTTC. This gives the protein CASSLGQVLYGYTF. Full variable domain (rest looked up from reference TRBV11-2 and TRBJ1-2): EAGVAQSPRYKIIEKRQSVAFWCNPISGHATLYWYQQILGQGPKLLIQFQNNGVVDDSQLPKDRFSAERLKGVDSTLKIQPAKLEDSAVYLCASSLGQVLYGYTFGSGTRLTVV.

The V and J genes are TRBV10-3 and TRBJ2-1, with TRBD2 identical over 8 bases. This CDR3 has 13 residues. CDR1 ENHRY and CDR2 SYGVKD come from the germline V gene. After removal of 9 bases from V and 5 bases from J, the junction contained 6 bases not matched to a gene. The CDR3 region has the DNA TGTGCCATGAGCGGGAGTAGGGACAATGAGCAGTTCTTC. Translating it yields CAMSGSRDNEQFF.

This clone appeared once. The V gene is TRBV7-9, the J gene TRBJ1-2; D not certain. The CDR3 loop spans 13 amino acids. Germline V gene sequence: CDR1 SEHNR, CDR2 FQNEAQ (reference sequence). V lost 5 bases, J lost 4 bases, and 11 bases lay in between. The DNA of the CDR3 is TGTGCCAGCAGCCCCCGGCCGAGCTATGGCTACACCTTC. It is translated as CASSPRPSYGYTF.

The rearrangement uses TRBV7-7 and TRBJ1-2; 12 nucleotides line up with TRBD1. The CDR3 loop spans 15 amino acids. The germline V gene has CDR1 SSHAT and CDR2 FNYEAQ (reference sequence). CDR3 bases: TGTGTTCCCGCTTCCGGGACAGGGGGCCCGGATGGCTACACCTTC. Its translation is CVPASGTGGPDGYTF.

This chain uses TRBV7-3 with TRBJ2-5, with D unclear. Germline CDR1 reads SGHTA; CDR2 reads FQGTGA. The V gene lost 0 bases and the J gene lost 4 bases, with 18 bases spanning the gap. The CDR3 is 17 amino acids. The CDR3 DNA reads as TGTGCCAGCAGCTTAACGGGGTGGCGACGGAGAGCAGAGACCCAGTACTTC. Its protein is CASSLTGWRRRAETQYF.

The chain carries TRBV18 and TRBJ2-1; 11 bases map to TRBD2. The CDR3 is 19 residues long. Germline CDR1 KGHSH, CDR2 LQKENI. After removal of 0 bases from V and 3 bases from J, the junction contained 10 bases not matched to a gene. CDR3 sequence: CASSPPSDTSGSVYNEQFF. Here the CDR3 DNA reads TGTGCCAGCTCACCACCGTCTGATACTAGCGGGAGTGTCTACAATGAGCAGTTCTTC.

In DNA, the CDR3 is TGTGCCTGGAGTAACACAGGGGGCGATGGCTACACCTTC. Amino acid sequence: CAWSNTGGDGYTF. The chain combines TRBV30 with TRBJ1-2, with 9 bases aligning to TRBD1. CDR1 is GTSNPN, CDR2 SVGIG, per germline (reference sequence). V lost 2 bases, J lost 6 bases, and 4 bases stayed unmatched. The CDR3 covers 13 residues.

This sequence joins TRBV18 and TRBJ2-3; D possibly corresponds to TRBD2 (6 bases). Per the germline V gene, CDR1 is KGHSH and CDR2 is LQKENI. The CDR3 extends over 15 amino acids. V shed 0 bases and J shed 0 bases, with 7 bases lying between them. The CDR3, as DNA: TGTGCCAGCTCACCACCCAGCGGGAGCACAGATACGCAGTATTTT. Translation gives CASSPPSGSTDTQYF.

The chain joins TRBV7-2 to TRBJ1-5; TRBD1 aligns across 7 bases. V dropped 5 bases and J dropped 3; count of bases not matched to a gene: 7. CDR3 size: 15 residues. Germline CDR1 SGHTA, CDR2 FQGNSA. Written as DNA, the CDR3 is TGTGCCAGCAGCCCAGGACAGGAGAACAATCAGCCCCAGCATTTT. Protein sequence: CASSPGQENNQPQHF.

The V gene is TRBV5-6, the J gene TRBJ2-5; TRBD2 is a possible D gene (6 bases). Looked up from germline, CDR1 is SGHDT and CDR2 is YYEEEE. This CDR3 is built from 14 residues. Trimming stripped 7 bases from V and 4 bases from J, with 17 bases between. In nucleotides, the CDR3 is TGTGCCAGCGGGGCCGGGGGTATCTTAGAGACCCAGTACTTC. Translating it yields CASGAGGILETQYF. The complete variable domain, with remaining parts taken from reference TRBV5-6 and TRBJ2-5, reads DAGVTQSPTHLIKTRGQQVTLRCSPKSGHDTVSWYQQALGQGPQFIFQYYEEEERQRGNFPDRFSGHQFPNYSSELNVNALLLGDSALYLCASGAGGILETQYFGPGTRLLVL.

The J gene is TRBJ2-1, the V gene TRBV9, with TRBD2 matching over 10 bases. In germline, CDR1 is SGDLS, CDR2 YYNGEE. V lost 1 base to trimming and J lost 16 bases; unmatched junction nucleotides: 8. The CDR3 length is 13 residues. The CDR3 loop is CASSVNRLAGVFF. For the CDR3, the DNA is TGTGCCAGCAGCGTAAACAGGCTAGCGGGAGTCTTCTTC.

This chain uses TRBV9 with TRBJ1-1; D is undetermined. The CDR3 has 15 residues. The V and J ends lost 4 bases and 1 base respectively, with 14 bases between them. CDR1 SGDLS and CDR2 YYNGEE come from the germline V gene. The CDR3 nucleotides are TGTGCCAGCAGCTTAGACGACGGATGGAACACTGAAGCTTTCTTT. Amino acids: CASSLDDGWNTEAFF.

The rearrangement uses TRBV7-9 and TRBJ1-1; D is unclear. Trimming removed 1 base at V and 1 base at J, with 7 bases between. CDR3 length: 14 amino acids. The V gene's germline CDR1 is SEHNR and CDR2 FQNEAQ (reference sequence). DNA for the CDR3: TGTGCCAGCAGCTTAGGGGCGGAGAACACTGAAGCTTTCTTT. The encoded protein is CASSLGAENTEAFF.